This TCR beta chain is drawn from a study of blood T cell repertoires in COVID-19 (TCRdb year 2020). About the study as a whole: Samples from collaborators originated in the United States, Italy and Spain and spanned both the acute and convalescent phases of COVID-19. Where HLA class I and class II types were available, the types were taken from metadata supplied by the sample provider, not from assay-based typing. The samples were drawn from the first 160 participants of the ongoing ImmuneRACE study and from over 950 subjects provided by 6 global collaborators. Deeply sampled blood TCRbeta repertoires from subjects exposed to, actively infected with, or recovered from COVID-19 were included in the dataset. A freely available public database, intended as a resource for researchers studying the immune response to SARS-CoV-2, is where the repertoires were released. Nearly every sample came with metadata listing a de-identified subject ID, COVID-19 status, age in years and sex. The material from the prospective study consisted of cDNA or gDNA derived from T cells, B-cell-depleted T cells, or PBMCs.

The CDR3, cysteine through phenylalanine, is 15 amino acids long. Here the CDR3 DNA is all that survives: 45 bases in frame from base 1. As encoded in the germline V gene, CDR1 is MDHEN while CDR2 is SYDVKM. The V and J ends are trimmed by 8 bases and 3 bases, leaving 19 bases between them. Points the paper makes about the study in general: The quantity of clinical and demographic metadata differed by source and by participant and was supplied without curation.

On this clone: The specificity of this receptor is unknown. One base away there is no much larger clone; base qualities are not given.

The immunoSEQ Assay, a bias-controlled multiplex PCR, was used to amplify TCRbeta CDR3 regions from genomic DNA. Processing in the source paper ran as follows. Within the assay, amplification of reference gene primers was used to estimate how many nucleated cells each sample contained. Sequence reads were collapsed and filtered to measure the absolute abundance of every unique TCRbeta CDR3 rearrangement. Productive Simpson clonality was computed per sample as the square root of Simpson's diversity index over productive rearrangements. Not all clones reach the TCRdb copy of this immuneACCESS table, which keeps in-frame sequences only. Checked studies attribute under half of the gap to unresolved V genes and leave the rest unexplained. Clone size and the V and J calls come from that table; the DNA yielded D and trimming. Here the sample has about 270,000 clones; around 87% occur a single time. The ten biggest clones cover over 2% of the sample.

Whole blood was collected in K2EDTA tubes by collaborating institutions according to the institutions' own protocols. For TCRbeta analysis, collaborators shipped samples as frozen whole blood, isolated PBMCs, or DNA extracted from either of those sample types. Sequencing was done on a sample of peripheral blood. The TCR originated in a woman between 45 and 60 years old with acute or convalescent COVID-19. The receptor chain draws on TRBV28 and TRBJ2-5; the D gene is possibly TRBD1, with 6 bases matching. The CDR3 reads as follows: CASLTWARGKETQYF. At the DNA level, the sequence is TGTGCCAGCCTGACATGGGCCAGGGGAAAAGAGACCCAGTACTTC.